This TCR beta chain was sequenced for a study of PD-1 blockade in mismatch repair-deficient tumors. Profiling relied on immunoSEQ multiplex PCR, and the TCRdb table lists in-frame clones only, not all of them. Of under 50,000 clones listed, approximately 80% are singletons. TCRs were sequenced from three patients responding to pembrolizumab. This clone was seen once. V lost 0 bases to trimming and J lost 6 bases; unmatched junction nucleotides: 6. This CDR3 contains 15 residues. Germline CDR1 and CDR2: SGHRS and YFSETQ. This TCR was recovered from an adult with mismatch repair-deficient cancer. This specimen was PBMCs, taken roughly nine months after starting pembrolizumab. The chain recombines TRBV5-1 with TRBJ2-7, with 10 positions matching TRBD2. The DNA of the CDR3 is TGCGCCAGCAGCTTGGATGCTAGCGGGGGACTCGAGCAGTACTTC. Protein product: CASSLDASGGLEQYF.